The sequence of this TCR beta chain was determined in a study of metastatic and nonmetastatic thyroid tumors. Across the study: Repertoire data that came from the blood and tumor or nodule tissue of malignant and benign thyroid patients were compared.

The study, taken as a whole, reports: Malignant thyroid tumors reportedly exceeded benign nodules significantly in TCR beta diversity, with the difference appearing in blood and tumor.

Patients had received no treatment of any kind before thyroid surgery. This clone was detected many times. Its antigen is not identified. Losses at the gene ends were 6 bases for V and 5 bases for J; bases not matched to a gene: 10. Per the germline V gene, CDR1 is MNHNS and CDR2 is SASEGT. The CDR3 totals 15 residues. Original methodology: CDR3 differences across clinicopathological groups were used to build a distant-metastasis classifier for papillary thyroid cancer. TCRdb used MiXCR to call clones anew from the PCR reads. V and J calls and clone size were set by TCRdb, not the authors. Of around 41,000 clones listed, approximately 3% are singletons.

Sequencing was done on a sample of blood. The clonotype comes from a female donor with papillary thyroid cancer or a benign thyroid nodule (not recorded which). Some clones in this sample may be carry-over from other donors' samples. The chain couples TRBV6-1 to TRBJ2-1; 7 bases are a match to TRBD2. This CDR3 is CASRITSAPNNEQFF. The CDR3 DNA is TGTGCCAGCAGGATAACTAGCGCCCCAAACAATGAGCAGTTCTTC.